Presented here are 4 T cell receptor beta chains from one specimen sequenced in a study of blood T cell repertoires in COVID-19 (dated by TCRdb to about 2020). The library was built by means of the immunoSEQ multiplex PCR assay. TCRdb took over this immuneACCESS table, retaining in-frame rearrangements with V and J assigned. Such tables are incomplete; in checked studies, under half of the missing clones stem from an unresolved V gene, and the remainder is unexplained. For this sample there are 110,000 to 150,000 clones; 80% to 90% appear just once. The top ten hold approximately 2.8% of the sample. Specimen: peripheral blood. The receptors were gathered from a woman aged 55 to 70 with active COVID-19.

This chain links TRBV11-2 with TRBJ1-4, with TRBD1 identical over 10 bases. Unmatched junction bases numbered 9, after V lost 1 base and J lost 10 bases. The CDR3 runs to 16 residues. Germline V gene sequence: CDR1 SGHAT, CDR2 FQNNGV. The CDR3 DNA reads TGTGCCAGCAGCTTAGTGGATCGGACAGGGGGTCGAAAACTGTTTTTT. Translating gives CASSLVDRTGGRKLFF.

A few counts support this clone. The chain links TRBV28 to TRBJ1-2; 8 bases are a match to TRBD1. In germline, CDR1 is MDHEN, CDR2 SYDVKM. CDR3 length equals 16 residues. V lost 7 bases to trimming and J lost 7 bases; unmatched junction nucleotides: 17. The CDR3 DNA is TGTGCCAGCACCTCACAGAGGACAGGGCGGTTTTTTGGCTACACCTTC. Encoded protein: CASTSQRTGRFFGYTF.

The chain uses TRBV20-1 and TRBJ2-1; TRBD2 aligns across 9 bases. CDR1 and CDR2 from the germline V gene are DFQATT and SNEGSKA (reference sequence). Trimming took 5 bases from V and 11 from J; bases not matched to a gene: 4. The CDR3 has 11 amino acids. In DNA, the CDR3 is TGCAGTGCTGGGACTAGCAGTAAGCAGTTCTTC. Protein sequence: CSAGTSSKQFF.

The chain carries TRBV7-3 and TRBJ1-3; D is perhaps TRBD1 (6 bases). CDR1 is SGHTA, CDR2 FQGTGA, per germline. The ends were cut back, 4 bases at V and 4 bases at J, with 14 bases in the middle. The CDR3 is 15 amino acids. CDR3 coding DNA: TGTGCCAGCAGCTCTACCAGGGGTGGGGGAAACACCATATATTTT. Protein: CASSSTRGGGNTIYF.